This T cell receptor beta chain was sequenced in a study of cytomegalovirus exposure and HLA in healthy donors. Produced via immunoSEQ multiplex PCR; TCRdb's table is partial and in-frame only. Of approximately 130,000 clones listed, 70% to 90% are singletons. This CDR3 contains 18 residues. J gave up 4 bases and V 1 base, and 9 bases lay outside the gene matches. In germline, CDR1 is MGHRA, CDR2 YSYEKL. The specimen was PBMCs. This receptor was taken from a woman aged 30 to 39 in good health and CMV-seronegative. The J gene is TRBJ1-6, the V gene TRBV4-1, with 8 bases fitting TRBD1. The chain's CDR3 is CASSQAAQGASYNSPLHF. The CDR3 DNA reads as TGCGCCAGCAGCCAAGCGGCGCAGGGGGCGTCGTATAATTCACCCCTCCACTTT.